This TCR beta chain was recorded in a study of cytomegalovirus exposure and HLA in healthy donors. Across the whole study: Earlier findings included some 120 million unique TCR beta sequences obtained from about 179 million T cells. An early data release held approximately 85 million unique TCRs from HLA-typed donors. Overall study findings and caveats: Overall, about 160 TCR beta chains were annotated as cytomegalovirus-associated. What was likely a sequencing artifact was a cluster of highly shared sequence variants.

As to this clone: Antigen: not known.

The CDR3 runs 14 residues. The germline V gene encodes CDR1 SNHLY and CDR2 FYNNEI. Trimming took off 10 bases at V and 4 bases at J, with 17 bases between the two ends. PCR involved 60 Vbeta and 13 Jbeta primers. Clones were sequenced by immunoSEQ multiplex PCR, and TCRdb holds only the in-frame ones, with some missing. Seen here are roughly 130,000 clones, roughly 83% observed once, and the top ten hold around 3%. The chain couples TRBV2 to TRBJ2-1, with D perhaps matching TRBD2 (6 bases). This clonotype was sampled from a female donor in good health and CMV-seronegative. Sequencing used PBMCs. The CDR3 DNA sequence: TGTGCCACCCCCGGCCTAGCGCCTTACAATGAGCAGTTCTTC. Translated, it gives CATPGLAPYNEQFF.